The 11 T cell receptor beta chains reported below all come from one sample, sequenced in a study of T cell responses to AZD1222 COVID-19 vaccine. TCRdb keeps only in-frame clones here, not all; method: immunoSEQ multiplex PCR. Here the sample spans around 88,000 clones, roughly 86% being singletons. This material consisted of peripheral blood, taken on day 0 of MenACWY control vaccination. All receptors come from an adult in good health.

The genes are TRBV2 and TRBJ1-6; D perhaps matches TRBD1 (5 bases). Trimming pared 4 bases from V and 7 bases from J, leaving 11 bases between. Germline V CDR1 and CDR2: SNHLY, FYNNEI. The CDR3 extends over 14 amino acids. CDR3 loop: CASSVQGENSPLHF. The DNA for the CDR3 is TGTGCCAGCAGTGTCCAGGGCGAGAATTCACCCCTCCACTTT.

The V call is TRBV7-2, the J call TRBJ2-2, with 11 bases lining up with TRBD2. With 3 bases clipped from V and 1 base from J, the junction kept 7 bases outside the gene matches. The CDR3 has 18 amino acids. From germline, CDR1 is SGHTA and CDR2 FQGNSA. CDR3 in DNA: TGTGCCAGCAGCTTGACGCTAGCGGGGGGCCTGAACACCGGGGAGCTGTTTTTT. Amino acid sequence: CASSLTLAGGLNTGELFF.

The chain joins TRBV11-2 to TRBJ1-5; the match to TRBD1 covers 7 bases. Trimming cost V 5 bases and J 6 bases; bases outside gene matches: 10. The CDR3 has 15 amino acids. CDR1 and CDR2 from the germline V gene are SGHAT and FQNNGV. In nucleotides, the CDR3 is TGTGCCAGCAGCCCCCGGACAGGATTCGGTCAGCCCCAGCATTTT. This translates into CASSPRTGFGQPQHF.

The gene calls are TRBV19 and TRBJ1-2, with a tentative D call TRBD1 (6 bases). CDR1 is LNHDA, CDR2 SQIVND, per germline (reference sequence). The CDR3 covers 12 residues. V lost 6 bases and J 8 bases, leaving 13 bases between the germline ends. The CDR3 here is CASSPQGRGYTF. The DNA of the CDR3 is TGTGCCAGTAGCCCACAGGGCAGGGGCTACACCTTC.

The chain links TRBV30 to TRBJ1-1; D ambiguous. The CDR3 extends over 15 amino acids. Germline V gene data show CDR1 as GTSNPN and CDR2 as SVGIG (reference sequence). V gave up 3 bases and J gave up 4 bases, with 18 bases separating them. The CDR3, as DNA: TGTGCCTGGAGAGAGGATGGGGTCAGAGGCACTGAAGCTTTCTTT. Residues: CAWREDGVRGTEAFF.

V gene TRBV7-6 combines with J gene TRBJ2-7, with TRBD2 identical over 7 bases. V trimming: 1 base; J trimming: 1 base; junction bases outside the gene matches: 7. The CDR3 extends over 16 amino acids. Germline V gene lookup returns CDR1 SGHVS and CDR2 FNYEAQ. The CDR3 loop reads CASSLVLAGDSYEQYF. The CDR3 bases are TGTGCCAGCAGCTTAGTTCTGGCGGGGGATTCCTACGAGCAGTACTTC.

The chain employs TRBV19 and TRBJ1-3; D uncertain. Germline V gene data show CDR1 as LNHDA and CDR2 as SQIVND (reference sequence). The CDR3 contains 15 residues. Trimming stripped 3 bases from V and 0 bases from J, with 9 bases between. The CDR3 sequence is CASSMWASSGNTIYF. DNA for the CDR3: TGTGCCAGTAGTATGTGGGCCAGCTCTGGAAACACCATATATTTT.

V usage is TRBV29-1 and J usage is TRBJ1-4, with D possibly being TRBD1 (5 bases). Germline-derived CDR1 and CDR2 are SQVTM and ANQGSEA. Trimming took 3 bases from V and 8 from J, leaving 13 bases between them. This CDR3 spans 13 amino acids. The CDR3 sequence is CSVDFQGGEKLFF. The CDR3 DNA reads as TGCAGCGTTGATTTCCAGGGAGGGGAAAAACTGTTTTTT.

The genes are TRBV5-1 and TRBJ1-5; D is uncertain. Trimming removed 3 bases from V and 7 bases from J, with 14 bases in between. Germline V gene sequence: CDR1 SGHRS, CDR2 YFSETQ. The CDR3 runs to 14 residues. The chain's CDR3 is CASSSETDGQPQHF. For the CDR3, the DNA is TGCGCCAGCAGCTCGGAGACGGACGGACAGCCCCAGCATTTT.

The chain has TRBV7-3 and TRBJ2-1, with D maybe TRBD2 (7 bases). Germline V lookup: CDR1 SGHTA, CDR2 FQGTGA. With 0 bases removed from V and 5 bases from J, the gap between germline ends came to 17 bases. CDR3 length: 17 amino acids. The CDR3 coding sequence is TGTGCCAGCAGCTTAACGGGAGGGGGTTCCGGTGACAATGAGCAGTTCTTC. It encodes CASSLTGGGSGDNEQFF.

The chain joins TRBV7-3 to TRBJ1-1; 9 nucleotides align to TRBD1. The CDR3 sequence is 15 residues long. V trimming: 5 bases; J trimming: 3 bases; junction bases outside the gene matches: 7. CDR1 and CDR2 from the germline V gene are SGHTA and FQGTGA. CDR3 amino acids: CASSAEQGADTEAFF. CDR3 DNA: TGTGCCAGCAGCGCCGAACAGGGGGCGGACACTGAAGCTTTCTTT.